The clone carrying this T cell receptor beta chain was detected only a few times. Its antigen is not identified. Every bit of the isolated RNA underwent reverse transcription, so sequencing read expressed TCRB transcripts. This table comes from immunoSEQ multiplex PCR, and its TCRdb copy is limited to in-frame clones, with some not included. The sample has nearly 700,000 clones, over 10% seen once. This sample stems from a study of beta chain features in type 1 diabetes. Findings of the study overall: Among all four CD4+ subsets, Type 1 diabetes patients had TCRB CDR3s that were moderately but significantly shorter. Among patients, naive, central memory and Treg TCRB repertoires appeared more similar than among healthy donors.

The receptor was derived from a man aged 18 to 30 with type 1 diabetes. The sequencing sample was made of naive CD4+ T cells from blood.

CDR3 sequence: CAIRDSGQSNEKLFF. CDR3 DNA sequence: TGTGCCATCAGGGACTCCGGACAGTCTAATGAAAAACTGTTTTTT. V gene TRBV10-3 combines with J gene TRBJ1-4; D may be TRBD1 (6 bases). V lost 6 bases and J 3 bases, leaving 14 bases between the germline ends. The CDR3 extends over 15 amino acids. The germline V gene has CDR1 ENHRY and CDR2 SYGVKD.